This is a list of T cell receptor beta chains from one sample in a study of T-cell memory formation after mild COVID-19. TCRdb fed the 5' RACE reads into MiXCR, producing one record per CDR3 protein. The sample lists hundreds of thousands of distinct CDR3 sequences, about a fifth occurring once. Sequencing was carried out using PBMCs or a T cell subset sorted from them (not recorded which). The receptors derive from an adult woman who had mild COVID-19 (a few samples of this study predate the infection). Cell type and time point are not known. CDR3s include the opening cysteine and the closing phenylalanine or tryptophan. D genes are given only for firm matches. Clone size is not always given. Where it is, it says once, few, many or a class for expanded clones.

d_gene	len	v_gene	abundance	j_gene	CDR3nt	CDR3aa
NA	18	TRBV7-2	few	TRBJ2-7	TGTGCCAGCAGCAAAAACCTCCCACCCAGTCCCATGGGGAACGAGCAGTACTTC	CASSKNLPPSPMGNEQYF
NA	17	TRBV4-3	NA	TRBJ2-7	TGCGCCAGCAGCCAAGAGTCAGGGGCGGGCCCCTCCTACGAGCAGTACTTC	CASSQESGAGPSYEQYF
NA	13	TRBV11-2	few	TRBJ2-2	TGTGCCAGCAGCCCTGAATTCACCGGGGAGCTGTTTTTT	CASSPEFTGELFF
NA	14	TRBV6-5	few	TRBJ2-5	TGTGCCAGCAGTTCGGCCCAGATCGTAGAGACCCAGTACTTC	CASSSAQIVETQYF
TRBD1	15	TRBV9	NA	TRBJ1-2	TGTGCCAGCAGCGTATCGACAGGGGCCACATATGGCTACACCTTC	CASSVSTGATYGYTF
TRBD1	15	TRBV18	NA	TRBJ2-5	TGTGCCAGCTCACGCGGGACAGGGGGCGGTGAGACCCAGTACTTC	CASSRGTGGGETQYF
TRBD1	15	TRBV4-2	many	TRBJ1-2	TGTGCCAGCAGCCAGCCGGGACAGGTGTCCTGGGGCTACACCTTC	CASSQPGQVSWGYTF
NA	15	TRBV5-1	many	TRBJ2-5	TGCGCCAGCAGTGGAGGAGGTTCCCGGGGGGAGACCCAGTACTTC	CASSGGGSRGETQYF
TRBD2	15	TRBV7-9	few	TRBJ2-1	TGTGCCAGCACCTTCGGACTAGCGGGGAAAAATGAGCAGTTCTTC	CASTFGLAGKNEQFF
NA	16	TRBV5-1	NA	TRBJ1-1	TGCGCCAGCAGCTTGGGGGGTCCGGGCGTGGACACTGAAGCTTTCTTT	CASSLGGPGVDTEAFF
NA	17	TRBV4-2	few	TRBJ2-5	TGTGCCAGCAGCCAAGGGTACCGTGTGCGGCCGGAAGAGACCCAGTACTTC	CASSQGYRVRPEETQYF
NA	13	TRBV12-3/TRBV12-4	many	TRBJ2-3	TGTGCCAGCAGTTTAGGGGGGGCGGATACGCAGTATTTT	CASSLGGADTQYF
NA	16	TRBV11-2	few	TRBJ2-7	TGTGCCAGCAGCTTAGCCCTGGGTCTCTCAACCTACGAGCAGTACTTC	CASSLALGLSTYEQYF
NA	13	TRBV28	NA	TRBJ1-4	TGTGCCAGCAGTTTCGGGATTAATGAAAAACTGTTTTTT	CASSFGINEKLFF
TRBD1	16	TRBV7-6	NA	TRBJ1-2	TGTGCCAGCAGCCGCTTAGCAGGGCCAGGGGGGCATGGCTACACCTTC	CASSRLAGPGGHGYTF
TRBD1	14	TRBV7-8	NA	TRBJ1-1	TGTGCCAGCAGCATAGGGACAGGGGGCACTGAAGCTTTCTTT	CASSIGTGGTEAFF
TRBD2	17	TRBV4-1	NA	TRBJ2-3	TGCGCCAGCAGCCAAGAAGGAGCGGGGGGGCTAACAGATACGCAGTATTTT	CASSQEGAGGLTDTQYF
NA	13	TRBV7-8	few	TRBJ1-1	TGTGCCAGCAGCTTCTTTGGGGGGCGGGAGGCTTTCTTT	CASSFFGGREAFF
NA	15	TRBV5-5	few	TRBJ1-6	TGTGCCAGCAGCTTGGATCGGGTAACCAATTCACCCCTCCACTTT	CASSLDRVTNSPLHF
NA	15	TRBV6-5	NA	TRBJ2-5	TGTGCCAGCAGGAAACGACAGGGGAGGGGAGAGACCCAGTACTTC	CASRKRQGRGETQYF
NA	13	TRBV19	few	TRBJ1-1	TGTGCCAGTGCTGACAGACGGAACACTGAAGCTTTCTTT	CASADRRNTEAFF
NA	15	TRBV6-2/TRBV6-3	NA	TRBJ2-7	TGTGCCAGCAGTTCCCCGGGCCGAGTGAGCTACGAGCAGTACTTC	CASSSPGRVSYEQYF
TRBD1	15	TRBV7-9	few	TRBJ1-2	TGTGCCAGCAGGGCCGGGACAGGGGTTAACTATGGCTACACCTTC	CASRAGTGVNYGYTF
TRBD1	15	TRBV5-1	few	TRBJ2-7	TGCGCCAGCAGTTTCTCCGGGACAGGGGATGACGAGCAGTACTTC	CASSFSGTGDDEQYF
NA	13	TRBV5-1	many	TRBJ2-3	TGTGCCAGCAGTTTAGTCGGCACAGATACGCAGTATTTT	CASSLVGTDTQYF
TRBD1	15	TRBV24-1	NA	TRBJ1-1	TGTGCCACCAGTGATTCCCGCGGGACAGGGGGTGTAGCTTTCTTT	CATSDSRGTGGVAFF
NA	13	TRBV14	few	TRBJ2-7	TGTGCCAGCAGCCAAGACTGGGGGACCGAGCAGTACTTC	CASSQDWGTEQYF
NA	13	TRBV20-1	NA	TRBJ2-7	TGCAGTGCTAGAGTGGCAGGGACCTACGAGCAGTACTTC	CSARVAGTYEQYF
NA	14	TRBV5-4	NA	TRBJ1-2	TGTGCCAGCAGCTTCTCAGGCCCCTATTATGGCTACACCTTC	CASSFSGPYYGYTF
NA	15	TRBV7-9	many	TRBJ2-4	TGTGCCAGCAGCTTAGTTCCCAGGGACGGAAACATTCAGTACTTC	CASSLVPRDGNIQYF
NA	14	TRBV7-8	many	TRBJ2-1	TGTGCCAGCAGCAACATGCATAGGGGCAATGAGCAGTTCTTC	CASSNMHRGNEQFF
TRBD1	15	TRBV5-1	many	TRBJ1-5	TGCGCCAGCAGCTTGGAGGGACAGGTCAATCAGCCCCAGCATTTT	CASSLEGQVNQPQHF
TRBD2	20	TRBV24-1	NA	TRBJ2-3	TGTGCCACCAGTGCCCCGACGAAGGGGCCTAGCGGGAGAGTCGCAGATACGCAGTATTTT	CATSAPTKGPSGRVADTQYF
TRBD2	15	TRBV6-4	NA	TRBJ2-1	TGTGCCAGCAGTAGCCTAGCGGGAGAGGGCAATGAGCAGTTCTTC	CASSSLAGEGNEQFF
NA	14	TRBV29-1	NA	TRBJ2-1	TGCAGCGTTAGGCCCCCGTTAAGGAGGGGTGAGCAGTTCTTC	CSVRPPLRRGEQFF
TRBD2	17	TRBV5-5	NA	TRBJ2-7	TGTGCCAGCAGCTTCAGGTCGCTAGCGGGAGGTAACTACGAGCAGTACTTC	CASSFRSLAGGNYEQYF
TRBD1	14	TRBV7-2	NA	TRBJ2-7	TGTGCCAGCAGCTTAGGGGGACAGTTTTACGAGCAGTACTTC	CASSLGGQFYEQYF
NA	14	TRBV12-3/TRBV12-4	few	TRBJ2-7	TGTGCCAGCAGTTTACCCGGGGCTCCCTACGAGCAGTACTTC	CASSLPGAPYEQYF
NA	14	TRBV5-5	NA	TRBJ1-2	TGTGCCAGCAGCTTACAGGAGGTTTCTTATGGCTACACCTTC	CASSLQEVSYGYTF
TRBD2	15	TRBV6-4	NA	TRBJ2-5	TGTGCCAGCAGTCCACTAGCGGGACGCCAAGAGACCCAGTACTTC	CASSPLAGRQETQYF
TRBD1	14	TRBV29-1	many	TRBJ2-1	TGCAGCGTGGATGACAGGGCTTCCTACAATGAGCAGTTCTTC	CSVDDRASYNEQFF